Below, 20 T cell receptor beta chains from the same sample are listed, as sequenced in a study of blood T cell repertoires in COVID-19. Sequenced by immunoSEQ multiplex PCR; TCRdb stores in-frame clones only, minus some. The table has hundreds of thousands of clones, 75% to 90% seen once. Sequencing input: PBMCs or T cells enriched from blood (not recorded which). These receptors were taken from a woman aged 25 to 39 who had been exposed to COVID-19.

The chain combines TRBV6-1 with TRBJ2-5; 10 bases are shared with TRBD1. This CDR3 is built from 14 residues. Trimming took 3 bases from V and 5 from J; bases not matched to a gene: 3. The germline CDR1 and CDR2 sequences are MNHNS and SASEGT. This CDR3 reads CASSDRDRGETQYF. In nucleotides, the CDR3 is TGTGCCAGCAGTGACCGGGACAGGGGTGAGACCCAGTACTTC.

V is TRBV19 and J is TRBJ2-2; D possibly corresponds to TRBD2 (7 bases). CDR3 length: 15 amino acids. V was cut by 3 bases and J by 5 bases, with 13 bases left in between. Germline CDR1 LNHDA, CDR2 SQIVND (reference sequence). CDR3 residues: CASSILGGPTGELFF. DNA of the CDR3: TGTGCCAGTAGTATTTTGGGGGGGCCGACCGGGGAGCTGTTTTTT.

The chain has TRBV5-1 and TRBJ2-4; 11 positions agree with TRBD2. The J segment lost 6 bases and the V segment lost 0 bases, leaving 2 bases of the junction unmatched. The CDR3 has 15 amino acids. The germline CDR1 and CDR2 sequences are SGHRS and YFSETQ. The CDR3 reads CASSLGGLAGNIQYF. The CDR3 DNA is TGCGCCAGCAGCTTGGGTGGACTAGCGGGAAACATTCAGTACTTC.

This clone was observed a handful of times. J is TRBJ2-7 and V is TRBV11-2; the D is unclear. Trimming took off 3 bases at V and 3 bases at J, with 6 bases between the two ends. The CDR3 is 12 residues long. Germline CDR1 reads SGHAT; CDR2 reads FQNNGV. The CDR3: CASSFAGYEQYF. CDR3 coding DNA: TGTGCCAGCAGCTTTGCCGGCTACGAGCAGTACTTC.

The J gene is TRBJ1-2, the V gene TRBV7-2; 10 nucleotides line up with TRBD1. The CDR3 extends over 15 amino acids. V shed 5 bases and J 4 bases; nucleotides not matched to a gene: 7. Germline CDR1 is SGHTA and CDR2 is FQGNSA. CDR3 loop: CASSPGTGEFYGYTF. The CDR3 nucleotides are TGTGCCAGCAGCCCTGGGACAGGGGAGTTCTATGGCTACACCTTC.

The chain employs TRBV7-2 and TRBJ2-3; TRBD2 aligns across 12 bases. CDR1 is SGHTA, CDR2 FQGNSA, per germline. With 3 bases clipped from V and 4 bases from J, the junction kept 5 bases outside the gene matches. This CDR3 has 16 amino acids. CDR3: CASSFPLAGGADTQYF. Here the CDR3 DNA reads TGTGCCAGCAGCTTCCCACTAGCGGGGGGAGCAGATACGCAGTATTTT.

CDR3 residues: CASSPRTDQETQYF. The CDR3 DNA sequence: TGCGCCAGCAGCCCGCGGACAGACCAAGAGACCCAGTACTTC. J is TRBJ2-5 and V is TRBV5-1; maybe TRBD1 (6 bases). Germline-derived CDR1 and CDR2 are SGHRS and YFSETQ. Between the trimmed V and J ends, which lost 4 bases and 0 bases, there was a span of 10 bases. This CDR3 has 14 residues. The entire variable domain, with the rest obtained from reference TRBV5-1 and TRBJ2-5, is as follows: KAGVTQTPRYLIKTRGQQVTLSCSPISGHRSVSWYQQTPGQGLQFLFEYFSETQRNKGNFPGRFSGRQFSNSRSEMNVSTLELGDSALYLCASSPRTDQETQYFGPGTRLLVL.

The chain is built from TRBV5-1 and TRBJ2-5; D unclear. This CDR3 comprises 13 residues. V was pared by 2 bases and J by 7 bases, with 12 bases between. The germline V gene has CDR1 SGHRS and CDR2 YFSETQ. This CDR3 reads CASSFTETGTQYF. The CDR3 DNA sequence: TGCGCCAGCAGCTTCACGGAAACGGGGACCCAGTACTTC.

This clone was seen only once. The chain is built from TRBV11-2 and TRBJ2-7; TRBD1 might be the D (5 bases). Germline V gene lookup returns CDR1 SGHAT and CDR2 FQNNGV. V was shortened by 2 bases and J by 2 bases, with 19 bases between the two germline ends. This CDR3 is built from 17 residues. CDR3 sequence (DNA): TGTGCCAGCAGCTTATGGTTGGGCAGGGAAGAAACCTACGAGCAGTACTTC. Its protein product is CASSLWLGREETYEQYF.

V usage is TRBV18 and J usage is TRBJ1-3; 7 nucleotides match TRBD1. Trimming removed 3 bases from V and 9 bases from J; junction bases left unmatched: 14. Germline loops: CDR1 KGHSH, CDR2 LQKENI. There are 16 residues in the CDR3. The CDR3 coding sequence is TGTGCCAGCTCACCCGGGACAGTAGCGGATTATGGCACCATATATTTT. It codes for CASSPGTVADYGTIYF.

The chain carries TRBV9 and TRBJ1-4, with 9 bases that match TRBD1. CDR1 and CDR2 from the germline V gene are SGDLS and YYNGEE. The CDR3 is made up of 17 amino acids. The V and J ends lost 0 bases and 4 bases, in that order; junction bases with no gene match: 7. CDR3: CASSVGGTGRGNEKLFF. In nucleotides, the CDR3 is TGTGCCAGCAGCGTAGGAGGGACAGGGAGAGGTAATGAAAAACTGTTTTTT.

This chain links TRBV4-1 with TRBJ2-1; TRBD2 matches 13 bases. CDR3 length: 18 amino acids. Germline CDR1 and CDR2: MGHRA and YSYEKL. The V gene end was trimmed by 0 bases and the J gene end by 5 bases; junction bases not matched to a gene: 7. The CDR3 bases are TGCGCCAGCAGCCAAGATCCGGGACTAGCGGGGATTGACAATGAGCAGTTCTTC. It yields the protein CASSQDPGLAGIDNEQFF.

The J gene is TRBJ2-5, the V gene TRBV1; the table assigns TRBD1, which was not confirmed against the DNA. TRBV1 is termed a pseudogene. The CDR3 length is 14 residues. DNA for the CDR3: TGCACCAGCAGCCAAGTCAGTACGCAAGAGACCCAGTACTTC. Amino acid sequence: CTSSQVSTQETQYF.

V usage is TRBV2 and J usage is TRBJ2-7; 12 positions agree with TRBD2. The CDR3 length is 13 residues. Germline CDR1 and CDR2: SNHLY and FYNNEI. V trimming: 8 bases; J trimming: 2 bases; junction bases outside the gene matches: 1. The CDR3 protein is CASASGGAYEQYF. CDR3 coding DNA: TGTGCCAGCGCTAGCGGGGGGGCCTACGAGCAGTACTTC.

This rearrangement joins TRBV5-1 to TRBJ1-5; D might be TRBD1 (6 bases). Trimming took off 0 bases at V and 7 bases at J, with 11 bases between the two ends. The CDR3 runs 14 residues. Germline CDR1 SGHRS, CDR2 YFSETQ. The CDR3 region is CASSLEGGGQPQHF. Written as DNA, the CDR3 is TGCGCCAGCAGCTTGGAAGGGGGTGGGCAGCCCCAGCATTTT.

The chain employs TRBV10-3 and TRBJ1-6; 8 bases map to TRBD1. This CDR3 is built from 15 residues. Germline trimming cut 4 bases from V and 5 bases from J; bases unmatched to any gene: 4. The germline CDR1 and CDR2 sequences are ENHRY and SYGVKD. The CDR3 protein is CAISGTGFDNSPLHF. In nucleotides, the CDR3 is TGTGCCATCAGTGGGACAGGGTTCGATAATTCACCCCTCCACTTT.

The chain couples TRBV19 to TRBJ2-7; D is possibly TRBD2 (7 bases). The CDR3 totals 16 residues. CDR1 LNHDA and CDR2 SQIVND come from the germline V gene (reference sequence). Trimming took 6 bases from V and 6 from J, leaving 24 bases between them. This CDR3 reads CASSPWGGATEGEQYF. DNA of the CDR3: TGTGCCAGTAGCCCGTGGGGGGGGGCGACCGAAGGCGAGCAGTACTTC.

This sequence joins TRBV7-9 and TRBJ1-2, with D perhaps TRBD1 (5 bases). The CDR3 has 13 amino acids. The ends were cut back, 2 bases at V and 4 bases at J, with 8 bases in the middle. Germline assignment: CDR1 SEHNR and CDR2 FQNEAQ (reference sequence). Here the CDR3 DNA reads TGTGCCAGCAGCTTAATCCAGGGCTATGGCTACACCTTC. Amino acids: CASSLIQGYGYTF. Together with reference TRBV7-9 and TRBJ1-2, the CDR3 gives the full variable domain: DTGVSQNPRHKITKRGQNVTFRCDPISEHNRLYWYRQTLGQGPEFLTYFQNEAQLEKSRLLSDRFSAERPKGSFSTLEIQRTEQGDSAMYLCASSLIQGYGYTFGSGTRLTVV.

The genes are TRBV5-1 and TRBJ2-7; maybe TRBD1 (6 bases). This CDR3 has 15 amino acids. The V gene lost 4 bases and the J gene lost 2 bases, with 16 bases spanning the gap. Germline V gene lookup returns CDR1 SGHRS and CDR2 YFSETQ. The CDR3 DNA reads TGCGCCAGCAGCCCTAGGACAGTAAATACCTACGAGCAGTACTTC. This codes for CASSPRTVNTYEQYF.

This chain links TRBV30 with TRBJ1-2, with 11 positions matching TRBD1. V trimming: 5 bases; J trimming: 5 bases; junction bases outside the gene matches: 13. The CDR3 is made up of 16 amino acids. CDR1 is GTSNPN, CDR2 SVGIG, per germline (reference sequence). The CDR3 DNA follows: TGTGCCTGGTACCCGGGACAGGGGGTCCTGAGGTATGGCTACACCTTC. Its translation: CAWYPGQGVLRYGYTF.